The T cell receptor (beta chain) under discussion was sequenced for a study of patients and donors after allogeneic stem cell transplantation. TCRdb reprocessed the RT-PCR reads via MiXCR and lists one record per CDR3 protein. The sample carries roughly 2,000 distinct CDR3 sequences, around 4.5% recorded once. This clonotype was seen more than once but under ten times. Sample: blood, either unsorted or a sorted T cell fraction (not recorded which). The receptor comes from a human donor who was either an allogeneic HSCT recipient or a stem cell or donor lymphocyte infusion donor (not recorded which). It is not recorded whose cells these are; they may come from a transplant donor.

CDR3 sequence: CASSVEVGGLKSSYEQYF. In DNA form, the CDR3 reads TGCGCCAGCAGCGTGGAGGTCGGCGGGCTCAAGAGCTCCTACGAGCAGTACTTC. The chain carries TRBV5-1 and TRBJ2-7; D is possibly TRBD2 (5 bases). From germline, CDR1 is SGHRS and CDR2 YFSETQ. The CDR3 sequence is 18 residues long. The V and J ends lost 4 bases and 0 bases respectively, with 23 bases between them.